Listed below are T cell receptor beta chains from one sample, sequenced in a study of breast tumors, draining lymph nodes, adjacent tissues. TCRdb called the multiplex PCR reads again in MiXCR, with one record for every CDR3 protein. The sample includes 15,000 to 20,000 distinct CDR3 sequences, over 40% of them seen just once. Sample: tumor-adjacent breast tissue. The source of these receptors is a female donor with breast cancer. Some clones in this sample may be carry-over from other donors' samples. CDR3s include the opening cysteine and the closing phenylalanine or tryptophan. A D gene is named only where the DNA matches it firmly. The size field is filled for only some rows; it gives once, few, many or a size class.

. TRBJ2-1 . TRBV20-1 TGCAGTGCTAGTGGGTGGGTTTCAGCCAATGAGCAGTTCTTC CSASGWVSANEQFF
TRBD2 TRBJ2-7 medium-sized TRBV5-4 TGTGCCAGCAGCTCACGCGCGACTAGCGGGACCTACGAGCAGTACTTC CASSSRATSGTYEQYF
. TRBJ1-3 medium-sized TRBV5-1 TGCGCCAGCAGCTATGACAGGAGCTCTGGAAACACCATATATTTT CASSYDRSSGNTIYF
TRBD2 TRBJ2-3 . TRBV3-1 TGCGCCAGCAGCCAAACGAGCGGGATTGGCTCAGGTACGCAGTATTTT CASSQTSGIGSGTQYF
. TRBJ1-2 medium-sized TRBV7-8 TGTGCCAGCAGCTTCCCAAACTATGGCTACACCTTC CASSFPNYGYTF
. TRBJ2-2 many TRBV12-3/TRBV12-4 TGTGCCAGCAGTTTAGCCCCAGGGACCGCCGTCGGGGAGCTGTTTTTT CASSLAPGTAVGELFF
. TRBJ2-2 once TRBV6-2/TRBV6-3 TGTGCCAGCAGTTACTCGGCAGGGACCGGGGAGCTGTTTTTT CASSYSAGTGELFF
. TRBJ2-1 medium-sized TRBV24-1 TGTGCCACCAGTGATTTGGAGCGGTCCTCCTACAATGAGCAGTTCTTC CATSDLERSSYNEQFF
TRBD2 TRBJ2-2 many TRBV6-2/TRBV6-3 TGTGCCAGCAGTTACTCCAGCGGGGGGGCTAGAACCGGGGAGCTGTTTTTT CASSYSSGGARTGELFF
. TRBJ1-6 medium-sized TRBV2 TGTGCCAGGGCGCCGGGAGGGAATTCACCCCTCCACTTT CARAPGGNSPLHF